This entry lists 32 T cell receptor beta chains sequenced from one sample in a study of T cells in localized non-small cell lung cancer. Assay used: immunoSEQ multiplex PCR; TCRdb lists only in-frame clones, some missing. The profile shows approximately 54,000 clones, approximately 82% of them singletons. Source: peripheral blood, taken before any cancer treatment. The receptors come from a female donor over 55 with stage II squamous cell lung carcinoma.

V is TRBV5-4 and J is TRBJ1-1, with no clear D. The germline CDR1 and CDR2 sequences are SGHNT and YYREEE (reference sequence). This CDR3 comprises 11 residues. V gave up 4 bases and J gave up 10 bases, with 11 bases separating them. The CDR3 bases are TGTGCCAGCAGCAACCCGGGGAGAGCTTTCTTT. Its protein is CASSNPGRAFF.

This chain links TRBV27 with TRBJ1-2; a possible D gene is TRBD1 (6 bases). The CDR3 is made up of 14 amino acids. Germline assignment: CDR1 MNHEY and CDR2 SMNVEV (reference sequence). The ends were cut back, 2 bases at V and 5 bases at J, with 12 bases in the middle. DNA of the CDR3: TGTGCCAGCAGTTTAGTAGGACAGCCGTATGGCTACACCTTC. Translated, it gives CASSLVGQPYGYTF.

In the case of this clone: A junction end diverges from the germline sequence, so it may reflect a read error. The rearrangement links TRBV7-3 to TRBJ1-6; 9 nucleotides align to TRBD1. The CDR3 extends over 15 amino acids. Looked up from germline, CDR1 is SGHTA and CDR2 is FQGTGA. CDR3 sequence (DNA): TGTGCCAGCAGCGTAACCGGGACAGGGTATTCACCCCTCCACTTT. Translation: CASSVTGTGYSPLHF.

The gene calls are TRBV6-6 and TRBJ2-1; D perhaps matches TRBD2 (5 bases). The V gene's germline CDR1 is MNHNY and CDR2 SVGAGI (reference sequence). The CDR3 has 15 residues. The V end lost 2 bases, the J end lost 7 bases, and 15 bases lay between the germline ends. CDR3 bases: TGTGCCAGCAGTTACCACCCCTTAGCGAGGAATGAGCAGTTCTTC. This gives the protein CASSYHPLARNEQFF.

This clone came up a few times. The rearrangement uses TRBV4-2 and TRBJ1-1; no clear D. CDR3 length equals 14 residues. CDR1 and CDR2 from the germline V gene are LGHNA and YNFKEQ. V gave up 0 bases and J gave up 4 bases, with 9 bases separating them. For the CDR3, the DNA is TGTGCCAGCAGCCAAGATCCCCACGGCACTGAAGCTTTCTTT. Residues: CASSQDPHGTEAFF.

The rearrangement links TRBV7-2 to TRBJ1-3; a possible D gene is TRBD1 (5 bases). Deletions cut 5 bases from V and 8 bases from J, with 22 bases between. The CDR3 consists of 16 residues. Germline CDR1 and CDR2: SGHTA and FQGNSA. CDR3 residues: CASSPLLIQGGDTIYF. CDR3 nucleotides: TGTGCCAGCAGCCCCCTTCTGATCCAGGGTGGGGACACCATATATTTT.

The rearrangement links TRBV5-6 to TRBJ1-1; no clear D gene. The CDR3 spans 12 residues. CDR1 and CDR2 (germline): SGHDT, YYEEEE. V lost 2 bases, J lost 3 bases, and 5 bases lay in between. The CDR3: CASSLLYTEAFF. The CDR3 DNA reads TGTGCCAGCAGCTTATTGTACACTGAAGCTTTCTTT.

This sequence joins TRBV4-1 and TRBJ2-7, with 7 positions matching TRBD1. Germline V lookup: CDR1 MGHRA, CDR2 YSYEKL. CDR3 length: 15 residues. V trimming: 3 bases; J trimming: 0 bases; junction bases outside the gene matches: 5. DNA for the CDR3: TGCGCCAGCAGCCACCCTGGGACAGCCTCCTACGAGCAGTACTTC. Its translation is CASSHPGTASYEQYF.

This chain connects TRBV19 to TRBJ2-1, with 7 bases identical to TRBD2. The junction had 7 bases not matched to a gene; V was cut back by 5 bases and J by 0 bases. Germline CDR1 reads LNHDA; CDR2 reads SQIVND (reference sequence). The CDR3 is 16 amino acids. In DNA form, the CDR3 reads TGTGCCAGTAGTTCCTCGGGGGGTAGCTCCTACAATGAGCAGTTCTTC. This codes for CASSSSGGSSYNEQFF. Together with reference TRBV19 and TRBJ2-1, the CDR3 gives the full variable domain: DGGITQSPKYLFRKEGQNVTLSCEQNLNHDAMYWYRQDPGQGLRLIYYSQIVNDFQKGDIAEGYSVSREKKESFPLTVTSAQKNPTAFYLCASSSSGGSSYNEQFFGPGTRLTVL.

The chain combines TRBV6-1 with TRBJ2-3, with D possibly matching TRBD2 (6 bases). This CDR3 spans 13 amino acids. In germline, CDR1 is MNHNS, CDR2 SASEGT. The ends were cut back, 6 bases at V and 2 bases at J, with 9 bases in the middle. The CDR3 DNA reads TGTGCCAGCAGGGACTATCTCACAGATACGCAGTATTTT. It is translated as CASRDYLTDTQYF.

The chain joins TRBV6-1 to TRBJ1-6; 9 nucleotides match TRBD1. Germline loops: CDR1 MNHNS, CDR2 SASEGT. The CDR3 spans 13 residues. The V segment lost 8 bases and the J segment 6 bases; nucleotides outside the gene matches: 2. CDR3 in DNA: TGTGCCAGCTCGACAGGGGGTAATTCACCCCTCCACTTT. Its translation is CASSTGGNSPLHF.

The rearrangement links TRBV7-2 to TRBJ1-5; D perhaps matches TRBD1 (6 bases). V gave up 2 bases and J gave up 3 bases, with 14 bases separating them. The CDR3 loop spans 16 amino acids. Germline V CDR1 and CDR2: SGHTA, FQGNSA. The CDR3 protein is CASSLWGGANNQPQHF. DNA for the CDR3: TGTGCCAGCAGCTTATGGGGGGGGGCAAACAATCAGCCCCAGCATTTT.

The chain couples TRBV4-2 to TRBJ1-2; no clear D gene. V lost 0 bases to trimming and J lost 0 bases, with 8 bases between them. CDR3 length: 15 amino acids. Germline V gene sequence: CDR1 LGHNA, CDR2 YNFKEQ. The CDR3 reads CASSQDAGANYGYTF. The CDR3 DNA follows: TGTGCCAGCAGCCAAGATGCCGGGGCTAACTATGGCTACACCTTC.

This clone was seen only once. The genes are TRBV7-7 and TRBJ2-5; D not resolved. Germline CDR1 and CDR2: SSHAT and FNYEAQ (reference sequence). The CDR3 contains 13 residues. Trimming pared 1 base from V and 3 bases from J, leaving 6 bases between. CDR3 in amino acids: CASSLGAEETQYF. DNA of the CDR3: TGTGCCAGCAGCTTAGGGGCCGAAGAGACCCAGTACTTC.

The chain combines TRBV5-6 with TRBJ1-6; TRBD1 aligns across 10 bases. CDR1 and CDR2 (germline): SGHDT, YYEEEE. CDR3 length: 13 residues. The trim removed 4 bases at V and 9 bases at J, leaving 1 base unmatched. The chain's CDR3 is CASSRTGGSPLHF. For the CDR3, the DNA is TGTGCCAGCAGCCGGACAGGGGGTTCACCCCTCCACTTT.

A single count supports this clone. The chain is built from TRBV4-1 and TRBJ2-3, with TRBD2 identical over 7 bases. CDR3 size: 17 residues. Per the germline V gene, CDR1 is MGHRA and CDR2 is YSYEKL. V shed 3 bases and J 4 bases; nucleotides not matched to a gene: 13. CDR3 nucleotides: TGCGCCAGCAGCCACCCGTTCGGGGCGGGGGTTGCAGATACGCAGTATTTT. As protein: CASSHPFGAGVADTQYF.

The chain is built from TRBV19 and TRBJ2-7; D gene uncertain. V was trimmed by 5 bases and J by 0 bases, leaving 11 bases between them. The length of the CDR3 is 14 residues. CDR1 LNHDA and CDR2 SQIVND come from the germline V gene (reference sequence). The CDR3 loop reads CASSYSDLSYEQYF. The DNA of the CDR3 is TGTGCCAGTAGTTACTCGGACCTCTCCTACGAGCAGTACTTC.

DNA of the CDR3: TGTGCCAGTGGGGACTCCTACTACGAGCAGTACTTC. As protein: CASGDSYYEQYF. The gene calls are TRBV19 and TRBJ2-7; TRBD2 might be the D (6 bases). V was clipped by 8 bases and J by 3 bases, with 11 bases between them. This CDR3 spans 12 amino acids. From germline, CDR1 is LNHDA and CDR2 SQIVND (reference sequence).

This clone was seen a few times. Other DNA sequences in the sample encode the same CDR3. The V gene is TRBV2, the J gene TRBJ1-1, with a tentative D call TRBD1 (6 bases). The CDR3 is 13 residues long. The germline V gene encodes CDR1 SNHLY and CDR2 FYNNEI. The V end was cut by 6 bases, the J end by 0 bases, with 8 bases between. DNA of the CDR3: TGTGCCAGCAGACAGGGAATGAACACTGAAGCTTTCTTT. It yields the protein CASRQGMNTEAFF. Supplemented by reference TRBV2 and TRBJ1-1, the full variable domain reads EPEVTQTPSHQVTQMGQEVILRCVPISNHLYFYWYRQILGQKVEFLVSFYNNEISEKSEIFDDQFSVERPDGSNFTLKIRSTKLEDSAMYFCASRQGMNTEAFFGQGTRLTVV.

The rearrangement joins TRBV6-5 to TRBJ2-7; 8 bases are shared with TRBD2. J lost 4 bases, V lost 7 bases, and 9 bases had no gene match. The CDR3 runs to 14 residues. CDR1 MNHEY and CDR2 SVGAGI come from the germline V gene. CDR3 residues: CASNKGRGGYEQYF. DNA for the CDR3: TGTGCCAGCAACAAAGGGCGCGGGGGGTACGAGCAGTACTTC.

The chain joins TRBV5-4 to TRBJ2-5, with D tentatively TRBD1 (7 bases). The DNA end is a closer match to TRBJ2-7, so the J assignment may be wrong. The CDR3 spans 15 residues. Germline CDR1 and CDR2: SGHNT and YYREEE (reference sequence). Here the CDR3 DNA reads TGTGCCAGCAGCCAATCCTCCAGGGGGGCCTACGAGCAGTACTTC. Its translation: CASSQSSRGAYEQYF.

The chain couples TRBV19 to TRBJ1-2; D perhaps matches TRBD1 (6 bases). Trimming pared 3 bases from V and 6 bases from J, leaving 14 bases between. Germline assignment: CDR1 LNHDA and CDR2 SQIVND (reference sequence). The CDR3 consists of 14 residues. CDR3 loop: CASSIGTGRDGYTF. The DNA of the CDR3 is TGTGCCAGTAGTATCGGCACAGGGCGGGATGGCTACACCTTC.

This chain links TRBV9 with TRBJ1-2; D possibly corresponds to TRBD1 (5 bases). The V gene's germline CDR1 is SGDLS and CDR2 YYNGEE. This CDR3 comprises 15 residues. The germline V and J ends were trimmed by 4 bases and 6 bases, with 19 bases remaining between them. CDR3 residues: CASSPQPGGSDGYTF. The DNA of the CDR3 is TGTGCCAGCAGCCCCCAGCCCGGGGGAAGTGATGGCTACACCTTC.

The genes are TRBV5-5 and TRBJ1-4, with 7 bases fitting TRBD1. After removal of 4 bases from V and 4 bases from J, the junction contained 4 bases not matched to a gene. The germline gives CDR1 SGHKS, CDR2 YYEKEE (reference sequence). CDR3 size: 14 residues. The CDR3: CASSGGQLNEKLFF. Written as DNA, the CDR3 is TGTGCCAGCAGCGGGGGACAGCTTAATGAAAAACTGTTTTTT.

This clone was detected only a few times. V is TRBV5-1 and J is TRBJ1-4; D is ambiguous. The CDR3 spans 15 residues. V was shortened by 4 bases and J by 8 bases, with 18 bases between the two germline ends. The germline gives CDR1 SGHRS, CDR2 YFSETQ. CDR3 sequence (DNA): TGCGCCAGCAGCCAAGCCTTCGGAAGAAGCGAAAAACTGTTTTTT. Amino acids: CASSQAFGRSEKLFF.

The V call is TRBV6-5, the J call TRBJ2-5, with 7 bases matching TRBD2. Germline CDR1 MNHEY, CDR2 SVGAGI. This CDR3 is built from 15 residues. J was trimmed by 1 base and V by 6 bases; bases with no gene match: 8. DNA of the CDR3: TGTGCCAGCAGGGGTTGGGGGGGTAGCCAAGAGACCCAGTACTTC. The encoded protein is CASRGWGGSQETQYF.

The gene calls are TRBV11-2 and TRBJ2-6, with 12 bases fitting TRBD1. The V gene end was trimmed by 9 bases and the J gene end by 2 bases; junction bases not matched to a gene: 5. Germline V gives CDR1 SGHAT, CDR2 FQNNGV. The CDR3 length is 16 residues. This chain's CDR3 is CASRGQGAAGANVLTF. The CDR3 DNA is TGTGCCAGTAGGGGACAGGGGGCGGCTGGGGCCAACGTCCTGACTTTC.

The chain recombines TRBV9 with TRBJ2-1, with TRBD1 matching 9 bases. Germline V gene data show CDR1 as SGDLS and CDR2 as YYNGEE. With V trimmed by 0 bases and J by 12 bases, 4 bases remained unmatched. The CDR3 runs to 13 residues. CDR3 sequence (DNA): TGTGCCAGCAGCGTAGGGGGACAGGGAAGGCAGTTCTTC. Translating it yields CASSVGGQGRQFF.

The chain combines TRBV6-4 with TRBJ2-3; perhaps TRBD2 as D (6 bases). V lost 3 bases and J 2 bases, leaving 9 bases between the germline ends. The CDR3 sequence is 14 residues long. Germline V gene data show CDR1 as MRHNA and CDR2 as SNTAGT. DNA for the CDR3: TGTGCCAGCAGTGAACGGGGGATCACAGATACGCAGTATTTT. It yields the protein CASSERGITDTQYF.

The chain uses TRBV4-3 and TRBJ1-6; D is unclear. Germline CDR1 and CDR2: LGHNA and YSLEER. This CDR3 comprises 13 residues. V lost 0 bases, J lost 12 bases, and 9 bases lay in between. The CDR3 reads CASSQDRSRPLHF. The CDR3 DNA reads TGCGCCAGCAGCCAAGACCGATCCCGACCCCTCCACTTT.

The gene calls are TRBV6-5 and TRBJ1-6; D remains unclear. V was pared by 0 bases and J by 4 bases, with 10 bases between. Germline lookup yields CDR1 MNHEY and CDR2 SVGAGI. The CDR3 has 16 residues. CDR3 DNA: TGTGCCAGCAGTTACTCTTCCAGTTCTTATAATTCACCCCTCCACTTT. Translated: CASSYSSSSYNSPLHF.

This chain connects TRBV2 to TRBJ1-3, with D unresolved. The CDR3 loop spans 15 amino acids. Germline-derived CDR1 and CDR2 are SNHLY and FYNNEI. The ends were cut back, 2 bases at V and 2 bases at J, with 10 bases in the middle. The CDR3 DNA reads TGTGCCAGCAGTGAACGTGGAGTTACTGGAAACACCATATATTTT. Translation: CASSERGVTGNTIYF. Combining the CDR3 with reference TRBV2 and TRBJ1-3 gives the whole variable domain EPEVTQTPSHQVTQMGQEVILRCVPISNHLYFYWYRQILGQKVEFLVSFYNNEISEKSEIFDDQFSVERPDGSNFTLKIRSTKLEDSAMYFCASSERGVTGNTIYFGEGSWLTVV.